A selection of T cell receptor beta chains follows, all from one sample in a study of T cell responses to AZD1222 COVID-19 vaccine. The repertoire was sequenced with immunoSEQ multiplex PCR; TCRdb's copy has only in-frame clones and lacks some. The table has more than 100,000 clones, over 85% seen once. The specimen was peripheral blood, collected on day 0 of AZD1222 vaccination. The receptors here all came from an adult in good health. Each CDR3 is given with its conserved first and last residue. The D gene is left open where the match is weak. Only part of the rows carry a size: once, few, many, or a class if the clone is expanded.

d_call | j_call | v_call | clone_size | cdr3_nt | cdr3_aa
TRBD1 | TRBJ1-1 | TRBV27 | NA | TGTGCCAGCAGCCGACGGACAGGGGACACTGAAGCTTTCTTT | CASSRRTGDTEAFF
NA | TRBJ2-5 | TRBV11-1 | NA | TGTGCCAGCAGCTTGTGGGAGCAAGAGACCCAGTACTTC | CASSLWEQETQYF
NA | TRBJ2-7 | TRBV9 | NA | TGTGCCAGCAGCGTAGAAAGGGGCGAGCAGTACTTC | CASSVERGEQYF
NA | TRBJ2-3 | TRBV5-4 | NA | TGTGCCAGCAGCTTGATGTCTAGTGGGTCAGATACGCAGTATTTT | CASSLMSSGSDTQYF
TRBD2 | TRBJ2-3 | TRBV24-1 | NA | TGTGCCACCAGACTAGCGGGATCTGATACGCAGTATTTT | CATRLAGSDTQYF
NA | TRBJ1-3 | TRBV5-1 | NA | TGCGCCAGCAGCGACAGGACGGCAAGTATCTCTGGAAACACCATATATTTT | CASSDRTASISGNTIYF
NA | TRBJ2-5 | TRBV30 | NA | TGTGCCTGGAGTAGCGTCTCATCAGAGACCCAGTACTTC | CAWSSVSSETQYF
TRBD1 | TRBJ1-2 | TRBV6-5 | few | TGTGCCAGCAGGCAGGGACAGACTAATGGCTACACCTTC | CASRQGQTNGYTF
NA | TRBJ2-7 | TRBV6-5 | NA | TGTGCCAGCAGTTACTCGATAAGCGGGTCGGGCGAGCAGTACTTC | CASSYSISGSGEQYF
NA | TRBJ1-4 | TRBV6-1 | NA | TGTGCCAGCAGTGAAAGGCTTAATGAAAAACTGTTTTTT | CASSERLNEKLFF
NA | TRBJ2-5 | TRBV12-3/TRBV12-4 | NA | TGTGCCAGCAGACTAACGGAGACCCAGTACTTC | CASRLTETQYF
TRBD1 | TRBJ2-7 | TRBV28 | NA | TGTGCCAGCAGTTCCACTGCGACAGGGGACCACGAGCAGTACTTC | CASSSTATGDHEQYF
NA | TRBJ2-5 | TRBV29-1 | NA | TGCAGCGTTGAAGATCTAGGGGGTGGGCGGGAGACCCAGTACTTC | CSVEDLGGGRETQYF
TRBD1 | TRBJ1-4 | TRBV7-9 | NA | TGTGCCAGCAGCCATAGGGAGACAGGGGGCGATAATGAAAAACTGTTTTTT | CASSHRETGGDNEKLFF
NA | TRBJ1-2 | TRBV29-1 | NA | TGCAGCGTTGATCTGGGACTCAGGGGCGGATACACCTTC | CSVDLGLRGGYTF
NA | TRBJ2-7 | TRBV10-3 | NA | TGTGCCATCAGTGAGTCGACTCGGGACTACGAGCAGTACTTC | CAISESTRDYEQYF
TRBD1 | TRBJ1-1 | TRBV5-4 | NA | TGTGCCAGCAGCCCAAGGACAGGGTCGAACACTGAAGCTTTCTTT | CASSPRTGSNTEAFF
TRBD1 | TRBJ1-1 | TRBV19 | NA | TGTGCTTGTAAGAGGACAGGACAGGGAAGAAACACTGAAGCTTTCTTT | CACKRTGQGRNTEAFF
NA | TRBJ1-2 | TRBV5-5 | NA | TGTGCCAGCAGCTTGGGGGCAGGAGACTATGGCTACACCTTC | CASSLGAGDYGYTF
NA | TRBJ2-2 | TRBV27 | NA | TGTGCCAGCAGTTTACTTGGGCGGAAGAACACCGGGGAGCTGTTTTTT | CASSLLGRKNTGELFF
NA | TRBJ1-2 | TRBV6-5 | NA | TGTGCCAGCTCGGGGGGCTATGGCTACACCTTC | CASSGGYGYTF
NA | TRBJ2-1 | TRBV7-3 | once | TGTGCCAGCAGCTTAACTGTGGGCGATGGGTGGGAGCAGTTCTTC | CASSLTVGDGWEQFF
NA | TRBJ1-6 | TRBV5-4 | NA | TGTGCCAGCAGCTTGGCAGGAAAGATAAACTCACCCCTCCACTTT | CASSLAGKINSPLHF
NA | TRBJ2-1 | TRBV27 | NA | TGTGCCAGCCAGTCGTACAATGAGCAGTTCTTC | CASQSYNEQFF
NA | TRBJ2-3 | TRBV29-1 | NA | TGCAGCGTTGAAGTCTCCATCATGGGGGTCGGCACAGATACGCAGTATTTT | CSVEVSIMGVGTDTQYF
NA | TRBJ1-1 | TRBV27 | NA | TGTGCCAGCAGTTTCCCTGGCTCGGGAGCTTTCTTT | CASSFPGSGAFF
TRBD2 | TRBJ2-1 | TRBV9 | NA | TGTGCCAGCAGGACCAGCGGGAACAATGAGCAGTTCTTC | CASRTSGNNEQFF
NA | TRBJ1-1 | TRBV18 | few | TGTGCCAGCTCACCTAAGCGGGGAGAAGCTTTCTTT | CASSPKRGEAFF
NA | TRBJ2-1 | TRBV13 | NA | TGTGCCAGCAGCTTACGAGGGTGGGAATACAATGAGCAGTTCTTC | CASSLRGWEYNEQFF
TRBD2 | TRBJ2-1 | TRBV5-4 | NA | TGTGCCAGCAGCTTGGAATTGGGCGGGAGGGCCGCTGAGCAGTTCTTC | CASSLELGGRAAEQFF
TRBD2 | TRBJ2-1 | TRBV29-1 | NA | TGCAGCGTTGAACTGCTAGCGGGGGGCGGTGAGCAGTTCTTC | CSVELLAGGGEQFF
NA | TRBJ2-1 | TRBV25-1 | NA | TGTGCCAGCAGTGTTTCCTTAGGTGAGCAGTTCTTC | CASSVSLGEQFF
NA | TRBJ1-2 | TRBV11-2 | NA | TGTGCCAGCAGCCCATTGACCGGAGAAAACTATGGCTACACCTTC | CASSPLTGENYGYTF
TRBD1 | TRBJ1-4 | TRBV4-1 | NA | TGCGCCAGCAGCCAAGAACCGGGACAGGGTTTTGCCTCGGTAAAACTGTTTTTT | CASSQEPGQGFASVKLFF
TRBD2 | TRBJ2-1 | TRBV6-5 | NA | TGTGCCAGCAGTACCGGGGGGATCAATGAGCAGTTCTTC | CASSTGGINEQFF
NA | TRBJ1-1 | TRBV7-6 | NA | TGTGCCAGCAGCTTAGGGTCTAACACTGAAGCTTTCTTT | CASSLGSNTEAFF
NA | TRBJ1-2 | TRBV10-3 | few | TGTGCCATCAGTGTACAGGGCCAGCTAAGGGACGGCTACACCTTC | CAISVQGQLRDGYTF
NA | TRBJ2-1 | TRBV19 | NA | TGTGCCAGTAGGGGACGAGGGAACAATGAGCAGTTCTTC | CASRGRGNNEQFF
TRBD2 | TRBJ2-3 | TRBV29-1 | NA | TGCAGCGTTGAGCATCGGCGGGGGGCTCGCACAGATACGCAGTATTTT | CSVEHRRGARTDTQYF
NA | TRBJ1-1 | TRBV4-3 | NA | TGCGCCAGCAGCCAAGGGACCGAAGCTTTCTTT | CASSQGTEAFF